This T cell receptor (beta chain) came from a study of CD8+ T cells in alopecia areata. The study, taken as a whole, reports: Tofacitinib yielded significantly lower scalp clonality and fewer expanded CD8+ clones among the top 100.

Documented treatment: oral pan-JAK inhibitor, 5-10 mg twice daily. This clone was seen more than once but under ten times. Its antigen is currently unknown. Per the germline V gene, CDR1 is SQVTM and CDR2 is ANQGSEA. The CDR3 spans 13 residues. The ends were cut back, 5 bases at V and 2 bases at J, with 13 bases in the middle. Following extraction, RNA underwent reverse transcription to cDNA, which served as the sequencing template. Only in-frame clones appear in the TCRdb table, and some are missing; sequencing was by immunoSEQ multiplex PCR. The profile covers a few hundred thousand clones, with 35% to 40% appearing a single time and roughly 0.45% taken by the ten largest.

The receptor was isolated from a human donor with alopecia areata. The V and J genes are TRBV29-1 and TRBJ2-7; the D gene is possibly TRBD1 (7 bases). The input for sequencing was CD4+ T cells sorted from blood, taken at roughly week 30, from a patient treated with tofacitinib. The CDR3 nucleotides are TGCAGCGTTCGGGGGACAGTAACCTACGAGCAGTACTTC. As protein: CSVRGTVTYEQYF.